This T cell receptor (beta chain) was profiled in a study of T cells after yellow fever vaccination. This clonotype was seen many times. Its antigen remains unidentified. Regarding the study as a whole: Weaker in magnitude, the secondary response showed a faster peak on day 5 versus 15.

UMIs were added to TCR cDNA along with a universal primer site when it was made by 5'RACE template switching. TCRdb recomputed calls from the 5' RACE reads with MiXCR, one row per CDR3 protein. Of around 320,000 distinct CDR3 sequences in the sample, roughly 4.3% were seen once. The ends lost 6 bases at V and 7 bases at J; junction bases unmatched: 16. This CDR3 comprises 16 residues. Germline assignment: CDR1 DFQATT and CDR2 SNEGSKA (reference sequence). V usage is TRBV20-1 and J usage is TRBJ2-1, with TRBD2 identical over 9 bases. The sample here was PBMCs, taken 15 days after the yellow fever booster vaccination. This clonotype was obtained from a man aged 18 to 30 who received the YFV17D yellow fever vaccine. CDR3 DNA: TGCAGTGCGCTTTCAATAGCGGGGGCCTTATTAAATGAGCAGTTCTTC. Amino acids: CSALSIAGALLNEQFF.